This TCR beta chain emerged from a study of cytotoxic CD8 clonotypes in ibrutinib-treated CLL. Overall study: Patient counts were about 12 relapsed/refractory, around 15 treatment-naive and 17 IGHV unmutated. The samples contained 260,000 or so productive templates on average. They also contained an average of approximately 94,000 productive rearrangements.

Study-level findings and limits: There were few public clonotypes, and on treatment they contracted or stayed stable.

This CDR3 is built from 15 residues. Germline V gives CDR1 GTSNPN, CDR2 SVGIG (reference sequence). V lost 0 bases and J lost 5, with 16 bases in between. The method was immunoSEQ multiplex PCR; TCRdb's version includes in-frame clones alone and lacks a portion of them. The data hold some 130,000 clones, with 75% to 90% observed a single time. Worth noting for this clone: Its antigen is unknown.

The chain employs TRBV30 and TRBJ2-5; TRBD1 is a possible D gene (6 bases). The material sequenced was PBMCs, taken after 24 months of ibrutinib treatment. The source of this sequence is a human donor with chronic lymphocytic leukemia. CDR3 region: CAWSVIGTGQETQYF. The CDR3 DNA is TGTGCCTGGAGTGTAATAGGTACCGGACAGGAGACCCAGTACTTC.